Presented here are 2 T cell receptor beta chains from one specimen sequenced in a study of shared clonotypes between healthy human individuals (dated by TCRdb to 2020 to 2021). The method was the immunoSEQ multiplex PCR assay. The source is immuneACCESS, and TCRdb retained only in-frame sequences with V and J called. Part of the clones is not carried over; for the studies checked, unresolved V genes explain less than half of this, and the remainder is unexplained. Recorded for this sample are approximately 700,000 clones; about three quarters of them occurred a single time. Of the sample, 1.5% to 2% falls within the top ten clones. The sample consisted of memory CD4+ T cells sorted from blood. This specimen's cell subset or site label, per the study, means: CD45RA-negative fraction. The origin of the receptors is a woman younger than 45 in good health.

With regard to this clone: The sample contains more than one DNA sequence encoding this CDR3. This chain links TRBV5-1 with TRBJ2-1; 12 bases align to TRBD2. The V and J ends lost 4 bases and 5 bases, in that order; junction bases with no gene match: 4. The CDR3 runs to 15 residues. Germline CDR1 is SGHRS and CDR2 is YFSETQ. For the CDR3, the DNA is TGCGCCAGCAGCCGGACTAGCGGGATTGACAATGAGCAGTTCTTC. Residues: CASSRTSGIDNEQFF.

V gene TRBV5-1 combines with J gene TRBJ2-2; D gene ambiguous. The CDR3 extends over 13 amino acids. CDR1 is SGHRS, CDR2 YFSETQ, per germline. V was trimmed by 0 bases and J by 6 bases, leaving 6 bases between them. The CDR3 DNA is TGCGCCAGCAGCTTGGGGGTACCCGGGGAGCTGTTTTTT. Translation gives CASSLGVPGELFF.